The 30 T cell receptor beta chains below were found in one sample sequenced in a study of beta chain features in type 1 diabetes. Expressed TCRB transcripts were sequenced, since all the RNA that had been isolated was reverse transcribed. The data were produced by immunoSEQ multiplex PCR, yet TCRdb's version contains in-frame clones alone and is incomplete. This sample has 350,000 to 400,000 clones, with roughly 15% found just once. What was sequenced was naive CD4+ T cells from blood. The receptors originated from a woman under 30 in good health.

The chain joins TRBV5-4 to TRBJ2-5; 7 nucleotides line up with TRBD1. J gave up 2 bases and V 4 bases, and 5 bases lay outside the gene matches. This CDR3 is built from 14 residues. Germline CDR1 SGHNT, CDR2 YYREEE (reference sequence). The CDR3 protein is CASSRGTAQETQYF. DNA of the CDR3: TGTGCCAGCAGCCGAGGGACAGCTCAAGAGACCCAGTACTTC.

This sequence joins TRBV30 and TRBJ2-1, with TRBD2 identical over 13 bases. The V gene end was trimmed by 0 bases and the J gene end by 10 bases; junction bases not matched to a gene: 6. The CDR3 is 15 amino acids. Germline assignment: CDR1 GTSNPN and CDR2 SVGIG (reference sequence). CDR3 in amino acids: CAWSVGLAGVNEQFF. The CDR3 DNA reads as TGTGCCTGGAGTGTCGGACTAGCGGGAGTAAACGAGCAGTTCTTC. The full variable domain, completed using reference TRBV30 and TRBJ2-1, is SQTIHQWPATLVQPVGSPLSLECTVEGTSNPNLYWYRQAAGRGLQLLFYSVGIGQISSEVPQNLSASRPQDRQFILSSKKLLLSDSGFYLCAWSVGLAGVNEQFFGPGTRLTVL.

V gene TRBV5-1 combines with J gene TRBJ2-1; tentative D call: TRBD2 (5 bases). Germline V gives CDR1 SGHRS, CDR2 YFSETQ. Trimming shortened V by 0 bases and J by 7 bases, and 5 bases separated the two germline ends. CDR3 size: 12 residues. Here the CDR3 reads CASSLGLNEQFF. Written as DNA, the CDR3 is TGCGCCAGCAGCTTGGGACTAAATGAGCAGTTCTTC.

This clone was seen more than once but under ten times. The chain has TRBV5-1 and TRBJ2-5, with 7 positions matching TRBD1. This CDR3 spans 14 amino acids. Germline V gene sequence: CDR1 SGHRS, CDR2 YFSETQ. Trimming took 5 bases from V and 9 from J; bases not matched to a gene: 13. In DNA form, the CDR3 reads TGCGCCAGCAGGTCCTGGACAGGTGTCCCGGCCCAGTACTTC. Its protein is CASRSWTGVPAQYF.

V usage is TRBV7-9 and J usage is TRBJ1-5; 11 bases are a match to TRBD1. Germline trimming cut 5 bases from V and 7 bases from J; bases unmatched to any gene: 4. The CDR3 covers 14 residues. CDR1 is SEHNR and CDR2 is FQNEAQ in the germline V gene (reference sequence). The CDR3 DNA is TGTGCCAGCAGCCGTGGACAGGGGGCCCAGCCCCAGCATTTT. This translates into CASSRGQGAQPQHF.

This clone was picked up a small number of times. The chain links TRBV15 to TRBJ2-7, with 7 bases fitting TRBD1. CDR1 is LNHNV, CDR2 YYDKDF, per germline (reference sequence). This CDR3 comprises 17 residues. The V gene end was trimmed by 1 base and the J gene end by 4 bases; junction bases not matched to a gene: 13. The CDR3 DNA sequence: TGTGCCACCAGCAGAGCAAAAGGGACAGCACTTCCTTACGAGCAGTACTTC. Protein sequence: CATSRAKGTALPYEQYF.

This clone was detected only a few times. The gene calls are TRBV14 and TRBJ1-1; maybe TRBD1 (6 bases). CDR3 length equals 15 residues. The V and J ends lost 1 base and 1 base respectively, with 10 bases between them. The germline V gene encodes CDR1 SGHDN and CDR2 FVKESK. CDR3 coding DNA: TGTGCCAGCAGCCAAGTAAGGGGGGGGAACACTGAAGCTTTCTTT. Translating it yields CASSQVRGGNTEAFF.

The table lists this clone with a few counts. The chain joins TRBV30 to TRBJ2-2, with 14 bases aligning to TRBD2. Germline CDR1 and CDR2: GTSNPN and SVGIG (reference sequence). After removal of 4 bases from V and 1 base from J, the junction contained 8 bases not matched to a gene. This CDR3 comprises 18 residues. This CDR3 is CAWTLAGLAGVNTGELFF. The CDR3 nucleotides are TGTGCCTGGACATTAGCGGGACTAGCGGGAGTGAACACCGGGGAGCTGTTTTTT.

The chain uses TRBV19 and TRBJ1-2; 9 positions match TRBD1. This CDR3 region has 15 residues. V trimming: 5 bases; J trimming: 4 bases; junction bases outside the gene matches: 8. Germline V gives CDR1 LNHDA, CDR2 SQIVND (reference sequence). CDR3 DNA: TGTGCCAGTAGTCTAACAGGGGGCGGAGGCTATGGCTACACCTTC. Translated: CASSLTGGGGYGYTF.

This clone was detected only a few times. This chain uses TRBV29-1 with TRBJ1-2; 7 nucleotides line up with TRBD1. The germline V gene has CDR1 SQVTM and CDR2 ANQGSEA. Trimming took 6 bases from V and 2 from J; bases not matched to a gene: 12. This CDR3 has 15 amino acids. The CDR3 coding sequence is TGCAGCGTCTCCCTCGTAGGGGGCGACAACTATGGCTACACCTTC. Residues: CSVSLVGGDNYGYTF.

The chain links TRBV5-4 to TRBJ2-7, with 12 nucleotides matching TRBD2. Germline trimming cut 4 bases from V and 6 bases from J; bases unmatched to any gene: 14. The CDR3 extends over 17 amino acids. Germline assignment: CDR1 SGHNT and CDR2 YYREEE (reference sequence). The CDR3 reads CASSPQTSGSIVGEQYF. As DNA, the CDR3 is TGTGCCAGCAGCCCTCAGACTAGCGGGAGTATCGTCGGCGAGCAGTACTTC.

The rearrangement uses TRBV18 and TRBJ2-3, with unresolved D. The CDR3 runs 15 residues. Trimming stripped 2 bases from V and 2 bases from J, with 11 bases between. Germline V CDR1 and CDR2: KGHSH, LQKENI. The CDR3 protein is CASSPGQAITDTQYF. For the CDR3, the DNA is TGTGCCAGCTCACCAGGGCAGGCTATCACAGATACGCAGTATTTT.

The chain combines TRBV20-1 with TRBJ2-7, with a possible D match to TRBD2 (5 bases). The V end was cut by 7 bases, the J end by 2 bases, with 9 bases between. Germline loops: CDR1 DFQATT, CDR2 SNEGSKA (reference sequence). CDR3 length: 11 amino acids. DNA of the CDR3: TGCAGTGAGGCCGGGACCTACGAGCAGTACTTC. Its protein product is CSEAGTYEQYF.

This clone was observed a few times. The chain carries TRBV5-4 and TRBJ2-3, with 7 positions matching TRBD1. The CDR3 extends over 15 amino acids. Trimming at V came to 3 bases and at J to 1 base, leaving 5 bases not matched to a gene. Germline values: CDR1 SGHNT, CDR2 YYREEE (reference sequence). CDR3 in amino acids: CASSSGDRGTDTQYF. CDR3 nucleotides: TGTGCCAGCAGCTCCGGGGACAGAGGCACAGATACGCAGTATTTT.

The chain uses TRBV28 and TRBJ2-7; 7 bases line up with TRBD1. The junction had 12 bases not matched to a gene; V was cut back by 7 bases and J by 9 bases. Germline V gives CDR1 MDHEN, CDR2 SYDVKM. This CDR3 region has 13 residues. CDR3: CASNRDSGTAQYF. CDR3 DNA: TGTGCCAGCAATCGGGACAGTGGTACGGCGCAGTACTTC.

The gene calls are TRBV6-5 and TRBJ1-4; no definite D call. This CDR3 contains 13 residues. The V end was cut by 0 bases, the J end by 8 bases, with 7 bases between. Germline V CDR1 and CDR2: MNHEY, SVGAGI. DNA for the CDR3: TGTGCCAGCAGTTACTCGAGTCACGAAAAACTGTTTTTT. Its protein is CASSYSSHEKLFF.

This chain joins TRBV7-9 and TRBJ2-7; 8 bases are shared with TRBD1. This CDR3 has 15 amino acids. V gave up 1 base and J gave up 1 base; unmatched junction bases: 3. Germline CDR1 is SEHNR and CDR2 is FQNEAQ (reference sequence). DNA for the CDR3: TGTGCCAGCAGCTTAGGGACAGGGATATCCTACGAGCAGTACTTC. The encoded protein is CASSLGTGISYEQYF.

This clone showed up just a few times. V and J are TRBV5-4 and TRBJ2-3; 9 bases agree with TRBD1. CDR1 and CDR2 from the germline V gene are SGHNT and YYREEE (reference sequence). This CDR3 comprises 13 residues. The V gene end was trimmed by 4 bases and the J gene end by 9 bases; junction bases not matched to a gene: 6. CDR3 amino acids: CASSPGQGETQYF. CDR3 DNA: TGTGCCAGCAGCCCGGGACAGGGAGAGACGCAGTATTTT.

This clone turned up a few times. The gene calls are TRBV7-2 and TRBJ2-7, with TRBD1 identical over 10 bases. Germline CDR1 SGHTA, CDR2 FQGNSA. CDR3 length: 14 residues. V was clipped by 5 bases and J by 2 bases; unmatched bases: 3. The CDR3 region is CASSRDRGPYEQYF. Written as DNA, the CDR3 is TGTGCCAGCAGCCGGGACAGGGGACCCTACGAGCAGTACTTC.

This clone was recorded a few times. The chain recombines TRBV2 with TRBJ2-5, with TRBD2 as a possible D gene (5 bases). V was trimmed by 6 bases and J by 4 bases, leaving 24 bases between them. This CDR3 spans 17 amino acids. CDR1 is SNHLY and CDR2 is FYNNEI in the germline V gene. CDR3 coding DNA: TGTGCCAGCAGAGACCTACCCAAAGAGCGGCGTGGAGAGACCCAGTACTTC. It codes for CASRDLPKERRGETQYF.

The CDR3 DNA sequence: TGTGCCAGCTCACCACGGGACAGGGGGACGAACACTGAAGCTTTCTTT. Translating it yields CASSPRDRGTNTEAFF. J is TRBJ1-1 and V is TRBV18; 11 nucleotides line up with TRBD1. Germline CDR1 KGHSH, CDR2 LQKENI. V was pared by 1 base and J by 1 base, with 2 bases of the junction left unmatched. CDR3 length equals 16 residues.

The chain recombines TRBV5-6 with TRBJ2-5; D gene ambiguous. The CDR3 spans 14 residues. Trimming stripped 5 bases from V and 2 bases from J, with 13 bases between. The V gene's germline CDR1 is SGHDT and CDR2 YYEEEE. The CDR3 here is CASSQEQLQETQYF. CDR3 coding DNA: TGTGCCAGCAGTCAAGAACAGCTGCAAGAGACCCAGTACTTC.

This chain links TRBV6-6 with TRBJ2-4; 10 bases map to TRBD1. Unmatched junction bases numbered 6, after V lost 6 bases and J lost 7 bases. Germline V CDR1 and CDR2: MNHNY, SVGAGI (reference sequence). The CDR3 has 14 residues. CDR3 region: CASRSGQGINIQYF. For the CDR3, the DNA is TGTGCCAGCAGGTCGGGACAGGGGATTAACATTCAGTACTTC.

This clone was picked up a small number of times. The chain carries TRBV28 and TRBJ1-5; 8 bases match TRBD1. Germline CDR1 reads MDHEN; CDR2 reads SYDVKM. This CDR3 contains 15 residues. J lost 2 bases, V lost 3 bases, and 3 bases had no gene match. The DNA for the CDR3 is TGTGCCAGCAGTTTCTCGGACAGGGGCAATCAGCCCCAGCATTTT. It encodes CASSFSDRGNQPQHF.

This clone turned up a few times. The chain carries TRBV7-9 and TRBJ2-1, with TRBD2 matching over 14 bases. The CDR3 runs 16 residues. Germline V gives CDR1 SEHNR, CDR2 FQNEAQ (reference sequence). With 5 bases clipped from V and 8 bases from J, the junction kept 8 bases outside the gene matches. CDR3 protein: CASSPGLAGVVHEQFF. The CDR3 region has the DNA TGTGCCAGCAGCCCGGGACTAGCGGGAGTGGTGCATGAGCAGTTCTTC.

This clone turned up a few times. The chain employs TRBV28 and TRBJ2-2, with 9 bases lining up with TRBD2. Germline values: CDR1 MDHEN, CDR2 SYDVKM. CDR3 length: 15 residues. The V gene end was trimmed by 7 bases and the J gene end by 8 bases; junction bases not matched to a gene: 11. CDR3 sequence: CASNPSLAGIGELFF. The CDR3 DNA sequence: TGTGCCAGCAACCCCTCCCTAGCGGGAATTGGGGAGCTGTTTTTT.

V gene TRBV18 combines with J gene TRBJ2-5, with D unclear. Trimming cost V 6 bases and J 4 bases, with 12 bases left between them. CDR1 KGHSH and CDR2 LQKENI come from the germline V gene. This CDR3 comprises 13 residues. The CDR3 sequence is CASSPLGTETQYF. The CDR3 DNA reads TGTGCCAGCTCGCCGCTAGGTACAGAGACCCAGTACTTC.

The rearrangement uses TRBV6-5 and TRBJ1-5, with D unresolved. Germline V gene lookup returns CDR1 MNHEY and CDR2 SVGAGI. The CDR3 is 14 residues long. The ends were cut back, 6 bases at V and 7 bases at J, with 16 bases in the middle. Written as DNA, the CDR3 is TGTGCCAGCAGCCGTACTACGGCCCAGCAGCCCCAGCATTTT. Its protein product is CASSRTTAQQPQHF.

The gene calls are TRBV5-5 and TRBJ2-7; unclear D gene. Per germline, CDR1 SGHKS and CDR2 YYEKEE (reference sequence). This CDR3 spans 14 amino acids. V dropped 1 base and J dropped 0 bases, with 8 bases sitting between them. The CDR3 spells CASSLTSSSYEQYF. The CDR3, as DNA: TGTGCCAGCAGCTTGACCTCTAGCTCCTACGAGCAGTACTTC.

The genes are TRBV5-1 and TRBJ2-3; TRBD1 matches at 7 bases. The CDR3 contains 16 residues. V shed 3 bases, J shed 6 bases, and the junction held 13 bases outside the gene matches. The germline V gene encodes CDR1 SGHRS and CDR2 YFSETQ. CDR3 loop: CASSSGRQGFADTQYF. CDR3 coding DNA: TGCGCCAGCAGCTCGGGCAGACAGGGTTTTGCGGATACGCAGTATTTT.